The 2 T cell receptor beta chains given below trace back to one sample, sequenced in a study of brain T cells in children with intractable seizures. This sample's time point: blood from clinic visit 5 months post-surgery; TSC patient then seizure free. The data were produced by immunoSEQ multiplex PCR, yet TCRdb's version contains in-frame clones alone and is incomplete. Of approximately 330,000 clones listed, roughly 93% were seen once; the top ten hold 4.5% to 7%. The sample here was peripheral blood, taken approximately 5 months after surgery. The receptors shown here come from a boy in the first two years of life with tuberous sclerosis and intractable seizures.

Here the CDR3 DNA reads TGTGCCAGCAGCTTATCATCCCTGCTAGCAAGGACCTACGAGCAGTACTTC. Its protein product is CASSLSSLLARTYEQYF. The rearrangement links TRBV11-2 to TRBJ2-7; D is possibly TRBD2 (5 bases). V was trimmed by 2 bases and J by 2 bases, leaving 19 bases between them. Germline V lookup: CDR1 SGHAT, CDR2 FQNNGV. The CDR3 covers 17 residues.

The V gene is TRBV24-1, the J gene TRBJ1-2; 7 bases are shared with TRBD1. The CDR3 runs to 14 residues. Germline CDR1 KGHDR, CDR2 SFDVKD. Trimming took 7 bases from V and 2 from J; bases not matched to a gene: 6. The DNA of the CDR3 is TGTGCCACCAGCCCGACAGGGCGCAACTATGGCTACACCTTC. Its translation is CATSPTGRNYGYTF.